The 27 T cell receptor beta chains presented below share a single source sample, sequenced in a study of molecular identifiers for immune sequencing clone quantification. TCRdb passed the PCR reads through MiXCR, listing each CDR3 protein once. This table has a few hundred thousand distinct CDR3 sequences, roughly 24% appearing once. Sequencing was done on a sample of naive CD8+ T cells from blood, with Jurkat cell RNA spiked in. As for subset: FACS-sorted CD8+CD4-CCR7+CD45RA+ naive T cells. These receptors all stem from a human donor in good health. Some libraries in this study had Jurkat cell RNA spiked in.

Notes on this clonotype: Possible read error: a much larger clone is one base away. This chain joins TRBV29-1 and TRBJ2-7; no clear D gene. V gave up 6 bases and J gave up 6 bases, with 15 bases separating them. The CDR3 runs to 12 residues. The V gene's germline CDR1 is SQVTM and CDR2 ANQGSEA. The CDR3 here is CSVLTGLTEQYF. In DNA form, the CDR3 reads TGCAGCGTCCTGACCGGGTTGACCGAGCAGTACTTC.

This clonotype came up many times. The J gene is TRBJ1-1, the V gene TRBV3-1; tentative D call: TRBD1 (5 bases). Deletions cut 1 base from V and 1 base from J, with 10 bases between. This CDR3 contains 15 residues. Germline CDR1 LGHDT, CDR2 YNNKEL (reference sequence). In DNA, the CDR3 is TGTGCCAGCAGCCAAGGCGGACATGGGAACACTGAAGCTTTCTTT. Amino acid sequence: CASSQGGHGNTEAFF.

This clonotype showed up many times. V usage is TRBV7-2 and J usage is TRBJ1-1; 10 bases are a match to TRBD1. CDR1 and CDR2 from the germline V gene are SGHTA and FQGNSA. Trimming cost V 5 bases and J 4 bases; bases outside gene matches: 7. The CDR3 spans 15 residues. Here the CDR3 reads CASSPWTGGSTEAFF. DNA for the CDR3: TGTGCCAGCAGCCCCTGGACAGGGGGGAGCACTGAAGCTTTCTTT.

The sample holds many counts of this clonotype. The chain has TRBV28 and TRBJ1-5; possible D gene TRBD1, 5 bases. The CDR3 has 17 residues. In germline, CDR1 is MDHEN, CDR2 SYDVKM. The V end was cut by 8 bases, the J end by 3 bases, with 23 bases between. The CDR3 loop reads CASLTIQPRGTNQPQHF. CDR3 DNA sequence: TGTGCCAGCTTAACAATCCAACCTAGAGGGACCAATCAGCCCCAGCATTTT.

This clonotype was counted a few times. The V call is TRBV15, the J call TRBJ2-3, with unresolved D. Germline CDR1 is LNHNV and CDR2 is YYDKDF (reference sequence). CDR3 length equals 17 residues. Trimming left V 1 base short and J 4 bases short, with 18 bases between. The CDR3 DNA reads as TGTGCCACCAGCAGAGTAAGGTTGGGCGGCACCCCAGATACGCAGTATTTT. Encoded protein: CATSRVRLGGTPDTQYF.

Comments on this clonotype: One base away lies a much larger clone, so this may be a sequencing read error. This chain links TRBV5-3 with TRBJ2-5, with 9 bases that match TRBD2. TRBV5-3 is treated as an ORF (open reading frame) with a function not yet certain. The CDR3 extends over 14 amino acids. The CDR3 DNA is TGTGCCAGCAGCTGGGATAGCGGGAGAGAGACCCAGTGCTTC. Translating gives CASSWDSGRETQCF.

This clonotype has more than one count but fewer than ten. The chain carries TRBV6-5 and TRBJ2-3; no definite D call. There are 15 residues in the CDR3. The germline gives CDR1 MNHEY, CDR2 SVGAGI. V gave up 1 base and J gave up 1 base, with 9 bases separating them. The CDR3 here is CASSYFRSRTDTQYF. CDR3 in DNA: TGTGCCAGCAGTTACTTTAGGTCCCGCACAGATACGCAGTATTTT.

J is TRBJ2-5 and V is TRBV6-5, with TRBD2 identical over 7 bases. With V trimmed by 0 bases and J by 6 bases, 10 bases remained unmatched. Germline values: CDR1 MNHEY, CDR2 SVGAGI. The CDR3 is made up of 16 amino acids. Written as DNA, the CDR3 is TGTGCCAGCAGTTACTCGTCCAGCGGGATTGGACAGACCCAGTACTTC. This translates into CASSYSSSGIGQTQYF.

This clonotype was detected ten times or more. J is TRBJ2-1 and V is TRBV6-5; 7 nucleotides agree with TRBD1. V shed 1 base and J 2 bases; nucleotides not matched to a gene: 2. The CDR3 runs to 15 residues. Germline lookup yields CDR1 MNHEY and CDR2 SVGAGI. As DNA, the CDR3 is TGTGCCAGCAGTTACTGGCAGGGGGCCTACAATGAGCAGTTCTTC. Its protein product is CASSYWQGAYNEQFF.

V is TRBV29-1 and J is TRBJ2-1; the match to TRBD1 covers 8 bases. This CDR3 is 14 amino acids long. The V gene end was trimmed by 6 bases and the J gene end by 5 bases; junction bases not matched to a gene: 9. Germline V lookup: CDR1 SQVTM, CDR2 ANQGSEA. The CDR3 region is CSVTAETGDNEQFF. The CDR3 nucleotides are TGCAGCGTAACGGCCGAGACAGGGGACAATGAGCAGTTCTTC.

Concerning this clonotype itself: The conserved phenylalanine or tryptophan normally closing the CDR3 is absent here, so this likely arose from a read error. This rearrangement joins TRBV4-1 to TRBJ2-4, with D unclear. The CDR3 is 17 residues long. The germline CDR1 and CDR2 sequences are MGHRA and YSYEKL. V gave up 1 base and J gave up 2 bases, with 15 bases separating them. The CDR3, as DNA: TGCGCCAGCAGCCAAGGGGAAGTGGTGCTAACCAAAAACATTCAGTACCTC. This encodes CASSQGEVVLTKNIQYL.

This chain links TRBV10-2 with TRBJ1-2; unclear D gene. There are 12 residues in the CDR3. CDR1 WSHSY and CDR2 SAAADI come from the germline V gene. Between the trimmed V and J ends, which lost 4 bases and 6 bases, there was a span of 9 bases. The CDR3 nucleotides are TGCGCCAGCAGTGGGGTCGGTGATGGCTACACCTTC. It is translated as CASSGVGDGYTF.

This clonotype appeared a few times. The chain links TRBV12-3 or TRBV12-4 to TRBJ2-7; 10 bases are a match to TRBD1. After removal of 3 bases from V and 7 bases from J, the junction contained 6 bases not matched to a gene. This CDR3 is built from 14 residues. This chain's CDR3 is CASSLTGGLEEQYF. CDR3 nucleotides: TGTGCCAGCAGTTTGACAGGGGGCCTGGAGGAGCAGTACTTC.

A remark on this clonotype: At one of its ends the junction is not consistent with the germline gene, which may arise from a read error. The rearrangement links TRBV29-1 to TRBJ2-3; the match to TRBD1 covers 10 bases. Looked up from germline, CDR1 is SQVTM and CDR2 is ANQGSEA. CDR3 length: 14 amino acids. The CDR3 coding sequence is TGCAGCGTAGTACCGGGACAGGGGCCAGATACGCAGTACTTT. It codes for CSVVPGQGPDTQYF.

This clonotype showed up just once. The chain has TRBV13 and TRBJ2-7; 7 bases align to TRBD1. Germline CDR1 reads PRHDT; CDR2 reads FYEKMQ (reference sequence). Trimming at V came to 8 bases and at J to 4 bases, leaving 8 bases not matched to a gene. CDR3 length: 13 residues. The CDR3 bases are TGTGCCAGCGGCTCCTCGACAGGGTACGAGCAGTACTTC. This translates into CASGSSTGYEQYF.

This clonotype was observed many times. The gene calls are TRBV29-1 and TRBJ2-3; 7 bases map to TRBD2. Germline V gene data show CDR1 as SQVTM and CDR2 as ANQGSEA. J gave up 0 bases and V 0 bases, and 6 bases lay outside the gene matches. The CDR3 runs to 16 residues. The CDR3 here is CSVEDGTGGSTDTQYF. As DNA, the CDR3 is TGCAGCGTTGAAGATGGGACGGGAGGTAGCACAGATACGCAGTATTTT.

This clonotype was seen at least ten times. This chain joins TRBV28 and TRBJ2-3; D unclear. The CDR3 is made up of 13 amino acids. Germline CDR1 is MDHEN and CDR2 is SYDVKM. The germline V and J ends were trimmed by 4 bases and 2 bases, with 7 bases remaining between them. CDR3 sequence (DNA): TGTGCCAGCAGTTACCAGGACACAGATACGCAGTATTTT. Amino acids: CASSYQDTDTQYF.

This clonotype was recorded many times. This sequence joins TRBV6-6 and TRBJ2-3; 8 bases agree with TRBD2. The CDR3 spans 16 residues. The germline V gene encodes CDR1 MNHNY and CDR2 SVGAGI (reference sequence). V gave up 7 bases and J gave up 2 bases; unmatched junction bases: 11. The DNA of the CDR3 is TGTGCCAGCACCGACATGAGCGGGAGTAACACAGATACGCAGTATTTT. Its protein product is CASTDMSGSNTDTQYF.

The chain couples TRBV15 to TRBJ1-5, with 8 bases fitting TRBD1. Germline V gene lookup returns CDR1 LNHNV and CDR2 YYDKDF (reference sequence). Trimming removed 0 bases from V and 1 base from J; junction bases left unmatched: 5. The CDR3 has 17 residues. The DNA for the CDR3 is TGTGCCACCAGCAGAGATAGACAGGGGCAGAGCAATCAGCCCCAGCATTTT. Encoded protein: CATSRDRQGQSNQPQHF.

This clonotype occurred many times. The chain employs TRBV7-2 and TRBJ1-1; unclear D gene. CDR1 is SGHTA, CDR2 FQGNSA, per germline. The CDR3 is 15 residues long. Trimming removed 7 bases from V and 2 bases from J, with 17 bases in between. This CDR3 reads CASTELIGGNTEAFF. The CDR3 bases are TGTGCCAGCACCGAACTCATTGGAGGTAACACTGAAGCTTTCTTT. Filled out from reference TRBV7-2 and TRBJ1-1, the complete variable domain reads GAGVSQSPSNKVTEKGKDVELRCDPISGHTALYWYRQSLGQGLEFLIYFQGNSAPDKSGLPSDRFSAERTGGSVSTLTIQRTQQEDSAVYLCASTELIGGNTEAFFGQGTRLTVV.

This clonotype was observed at least ten times. This chain joins TRBV29-1 and TRBJ1-1; 9 bases map to TRBD1. Germline V gene lookup returns CDR1 SQVTM and CDR2 ANQGSEA. V was pared by 7 bases and J by 3 bases, with 6 bases of the junction left unmatched. CDR3 size: 13 residues. The CDR3 DNA follows: TGCAGCGGTACAGGGGGCAGGTACACTGAAGCTTTCTTT. This gives the protein CSGTGGRYTEAFF.

The rearrangement joins TRBV29-1 to TRBJ1-2, with 9 bases aligning to TRBD1. Per germline, CDR1 SQVTM and CDR2 ANQGSEA. Losses at the gene ends were 6 bases for V and 0 bases for J; bases not matched to a gene: 2. The CDR3 sequence is 13 residues long. CDR3 sequence reads: CSVTGGTNYGYTF. CDR3 coding DNA: TGCAGCGTGACAGGGGGGACTAACTATGGCTACACCTTC.

This clonotype has at least ten counts. The J gene is TRBJ1-2, the V gene TRBV28; unclear D gene. Trimming stripped 3 bases from V and 5 bases from J, with 4 bases between. Germline V CDR1 and CDR2: MDHEN, SYDVKM. The CDR3 length is 11 residues. CDR3 residues: CASSFEYGYTF. The CDR3 DNA follows: TGTGCCAGCAGTTTTGAATATGGCTACACCTTC.

With respect to this clonotype: The CDR3 does not end in the conserved phenylalanine or tryptophan, so this is likely a read error. V is TRBV29-1 and J is TRBJ1-1; 9 bases are shared with TRBD1. J lost 0 bases, V lost 1 base, and 9 bases had no gene match. CDR1 is SQVTM, CDR2 ANQGSEA, per germline. The CDR3 totals 17 residues. The CDR3 DNA reads as TGCAGCGTTGAAGGGGGACAGGGTAGGAGGATGAACACTGAAGCTTTCTCT. This encodes CSVEGGQGRRMNTEAFS.

As for this clonotype: The junction departs from germline at one end; a sequencing error may be responsible. This chain connects TRBV5-1 to TRBJ2-7, with D possibly TRBD1 on 6 matching bases. The CDR3 is 13 amino acids. Germline V CDR1 and CDR2: SGHRS, YFSETQ. In DNA, the CDR3 is TGCGTCAGCAGCTTAACAGGGTTTTACGAGCAGTACTTC. It codes for CVSSLTGFYEQYF.

This clonotype showed up many times. J is TRBJ2-5 and V is TRBV4-1; TRBD1 agrees at 8 bases. This CDR3 comprises 15 residues. V was pared by 3 bases and J by 2 bases, with 5 bases of the junction left unmatched. CDR1 is MGHRA, CDR2 YSYEKL, per germline. CDR3 sequence: CASSQGRGPQETQYF. DNA of the CDR3: TGCGCCAGCAGCCAGGGCAGGGGGCCACAAGAGACCCAGTACTTC.

This clonotype was seen a few times. The chain recombines TRBV6-5 with TRBJ1-1; D is perhaps TRBD1 (6 bases). CDR3 length equals 14 residues. CDR1 is MNHEY, CDR2 SVGAGI, per germline. Trimming removed 6 bases at V and 6 bases at J, with 17 bases between. The CDR3 DNA reads TGTGCCAGCAGGGCAGGGGCCCTTAGCGCTGAAGCTTTCTTT. This translates into CASRAGALSAEAFF.